One and the same sample provided the 15 T cell receptor beta chains below, sequenced in a study of blood T cell repertoires in COVID-19. The assay was immunoSEQ multiplex PCR, and TCRdb's table has in-frame clones only and misses some. The sample contains 150,000 to 200,000 clones, approximately 80% of which appear only once. The sequenced sample was peripheral blood. Receptor source: a woman at least 80 years old with acute or convalescent COVID-19.

CDR3 protein: CASSFPQGRGYTF. The CDR3 nucleotides are TGTGCCAGCAGTTTCCCCCAGGGCCGGGGCTACACCTTC. The V call is TRBV28, the J call TRBJ1-2; a possible D gene is TRBD1 (5 bases). The CDR3 is made up of 13 amino acids. Germline V gives CDR1 MDHEN, CDR2 SYDVKM. The V and J ends lost 3 bases and 8 bases respectively, with 13 bases between them.

The V call is TRBV5-1, the J call TRBJ1-2; TRBD1 aligns across 8 bases. This CDR3 is 14 amino acids long. With 4 bases clipped from V and 0 bases from J, the junction kept 2 bases outside the gene matches. The germline V gene has CDR1 SGHRS and CDR2 YFSETQ. CDR3 bases: TGCGCCAGCAGCGCGGGACAGGCTAACTATGGCTACACCTTC. Its translation is CASSAGQANYGYTF.

This chain joins TRBV19 and TRBJ2-7, with 10 bases that match TRBD2. Germline CDR1 reads LNHDA; CDR2 reads SQIVND (reference sequence). CDR3 length equals 18 residues. With V trimmed by 7 bases and J by 7 bases, 22 bases remained unmatched. CDR3 bases: TGTGCCAGTACCCCAACGGCCAGCGGGGGGGCTGATACGGGTGAGCAGTACTTC. Its protein is CASTPTASGGADTGEQYF.

V is TRBV14 and J is TRBJ2-7, with 11 bases aligning to TRBD1. Germline V lookup: CDR1 SGHDN, CDR2 FVKESK. This CDR3 has 15 residues. V trimming: 10 bases; J trimming: 7 bases; junction bases outside the gene matches: 15. Here the CDR3 DNA reads TGTGCCACCACCAAAAAGTGGGGACAGGGGGGAGAGCAGTACTTC. This sequence encodes CATTKKWGQGGEQYF.

The chain couples TRBV6-5 to TRBJ2-7; TRBD1 matches 8 bases. V dropped 0 bases and J dropped 6; count of bases not matched to a gene: 4. Looked up from germline, CDR1 is MNHEY and CDR2 is SVGAGI. This CDR3 spans 14 amino acids. This CDR3 is CASSYSDRVAEQYF. In DNA form, the CDR3 reads TGTGCCAGCAGTTACTCGGACAGGGTGGCCGAGCAGTACTTC.

This sequence joins TRBV6-1 and TRBJ1-6; TRBD1 matches 8 bases. V lost 3 bases to trimming and J lost 7 bases; unmatched junction nucleotides: 2. Germline V CDR1 and CDR2: MNHNS, SASEGT. The CDR3 spans 14 residues. CDR3 protein: CASSEDRENSPLHF. CDR3 coding DNA: TGTGCCAGCAGTGAGGACAGGGAAAATTCACCCCTCCACTTT.

The chain recombines TRBV6-5 with TRBJ1-3; possibly TRBD1 for D (6 bases). Germline assignment: CDR1 MNHEY and CDR2 SVGAGI. The V gene lost 6 bases and the J gene lost 1 base, with 10 bases spanning the gap. CDR3 length: 14 residues. The CDR3 DNA reads as TGTGCCAGCAGACAGGGATTATCTGGAAACACCATATATTTT. It is translated as CASRQGLSGNTIYF.

The rearrangement uses TRBV24-1 and TRBJ1-5; D remains ambiguous. Germline V gene sequence: CDR1 KGHDR, CDR2 SFDVKD. The V and J ends lost 9 bases and 16 bases respectively, with 15 bases between them. The CDR3 loop spans 10 amino acids. The CDR3 nucleotides read TGTGCCACCTTGGGCACGGATTATCATTTT. Its protein product is CATLGTDYHF.

The chain is built from TRBV7-2 and TRBJ1-2; perhaps TRBD1 as D (5 bases). Germline CDR1 reads SGHTA; CDR2 reads FQGNSA. Deletions cut 5 bases from V and 4 bases from J, with 23 bases between. The CDR3 is 17 residues long. CDR3 sequence: CASSPGGYSQIRYGYTF. The DNA of the CDR3 is TGTGCCAGCAGCCCGGGGGGGTACTCACAGATACGCTATGGCTACACCTTC.

The rearrangement uses TRBV18 and TRBJ1-5, with 10 bases lining up with TRBD1. The CDR3 consists of 14 residues. J lost 4 bases, V lost 6 bases, and 3 bases had no gene match. In germline, CDR1 is KGHSH, CDR2 LQKENI. CDR3 sequence (DNA): TGTGCCAGCTCGCGGACAGGGGGGAATCAGCCCCAGCATTTT. Its translation: CASSRTGGNQPQHF.

V gene TRBV5-1 combines with J gene TRBJ1-2, with D perhaps matching TRBD1 (5 bases). Trimming took 1 base from V and 6 from J, leaving 10 bases between them. There are 13 residues in the CDR3. Germline V gene data show CDR1 as SGHRS and CDR2 as YFSETQ. The DNA for the CDR3 is TGCGCCAGCAGCTTGCAGGGCAGTGATGGCTACACCTTC. Translation gives CASSLQGSDGYTF. The full variable domain, its missing parts supplied by reference TRBV5-1 and TRBJ1-2, is KAGVTQTPRYLIKTRGQQVTLSCSPISGHRSVSWYQQTPGQGLQFLFEYFSETQRNKGNFPGRFSGRQFSNSRSEMNVSTLELGDSALYLCASSLQGSDGYTFGSGTRLTVV.

The chain employs TRBV19 and TRBJ2-3, with TRBD2 matching over 8 bases. The V and J ends lost 7 bases and 6 bases, in that order; junction bases with no gene match: 6. The CDR3 is 13 residues long. Germline CDR1 and CDR2: LNHDA and SQIVND (reference sequence). CDR3 residues: CASNVAGLDTQYF. For the CDR3, the DNA is TGTGCCAGTAACGTAGCGGGGTTGGATACGCAGTATTTT.

The chain recombines TRBV4-1 with TRBJ2-5; 9 bases map to TRBD1. This CDR3 region has 15 residues. V gave up 3 bases and J gave up 5 bases; unmatched junction bases: 7. Germline V gives CDR1 MGHRA, CDR2 YSYEKL. The CDR3 loop reads CASSQENRGRETQYF. DNA for the CDR3: TGCGCCAGCAGCCAGGAAAACAGGGGGCGTGAGACCCAGTACTTC.

The chain uses TRBV30 and TRBJ2-1, with 11 bases lining up with TRBD2. In germline, CDR1 is GTSNPN, CDR2 SVGIG (reference sequence). Unmatched junction bases numbered 6, after V lost 1 base and J lost 7 bases. The CDR3 consists of 15 residues. The CDR3 loop reads CAWSDLAGGVNEQFF. Here the CDR3 DNA reads TGTGCCTGGAGTGACCTAGCGGGGGGTGTGAATGAGCAGTTCTTC.

The CDR3 sequence: CASSVEYGNTIYF. The CDR3 DNA sequence: TGTGCCAGCAGCGTCGAGTATGGAAACACCATATATTTT. V and J are TRBV7-2 and TRBJ1-3; D gene ambiguous. The germline CDR1 and CDR2 sequences are SGHTA and FQGNSA. The CDR3 is 13 residues long. Trimming removed 5 bases at V and 3 bases at J, with 8 bases between.